This T cell receptor beta chain was captured by sequencing in a study of PD-L1 blockade in urothelial cancer (TCRdb year 2017). Background on the whole study: Every patient began therapy in 2014 and was given atezolizumab 1,200 mg intravenously every 3 weeks. Blood samples gave median yields of approximately 130,000 T cells and 65,000 to 85,000 unique TCRs, along with a median clonality of around 0.08. About 90% of the roughly 29 patients were males with bladder-origin urothelial cancer, and 18 of 29 reported a prior smoking history. Blood samples were analyzed at two time points: 3 weeks after treatment start (second dose) and 6 weeks after treatment start. About 10 patients achieved durable clinical benefit and approximately 20 did not. Pretreatment tumor samples, along with matched peripheral blood collected serially before and after atezolizumab treatment, underwent TCR sequencing. An ECOG performance status of 0 or 1 was recorded for the patients, and 0 to 3 prior chemotherapy regimens had been received by the patients. The study, an exploratory multi-omic analysis, examined somatic, immune and clinical correlates of response to PD-L1 blockade with atezolizumab in urothelial cancer. Pretreatment blood TCR-seq was available for about 27 patients, at least one posttreatment blood collection was obtained for some 25 patients, and tumor TCR-seq was available for some 25 patients. In the same patients, pretreatment tumors underwent whole exome sequencing and RNA sequencing in addition to TCR sequencing. Progression-free survival longer than 6 months counted as durable clinical benefit, and TCR features were additionally tested against both progression-free and overall survival.

The research as a whole found: Because the sample size was small (n of about 30) and many exploratory analyses were performed, the results are intended to be hypothesis-generating. At 3 weeks after the start of treatment, tumor-associated TCR clones in peripheral blood had expanded more in patients with durable benefit (n of about 20, p = 0.022). Improved progression-free and overall survival was associated with having pretreatment peripheral blood TCR clonality below the median.

The cohort included about 27 patients with locally advanced or metastatic urothelial carcinoma who were treated at Memorial Sloan Kettering on a trial protocol. Peripheral blood mononuclear cells were collected pretreatment and during treatment, at between 1 and 8 total time points per patient. The Qiagen DNeasy Blood extraction kit was used to purify genomic DNA from total PBMCs and tumor samples. PBMCs were collected pretreatment and during treatment, and were isolated and stored as previously described. Reading from cysteine to phenylalanine, the CDR3 counts 14 amino acids. Only the CDR3 DNA is retained, 42 bases long and in frame from the first base. CDR1 and CDR2 are read off the germline V gene (reference sequence) as MNHEY and SMNVEV. The trim is 0 bases for V and 1 base for J, with a gap of 6 bases between the germline ends. Synthetic TCR analog templates were spiked into each PCR so that absolute template abundance could be estimated from read counts. The immunoSEQ assay used bias-controlled V and J gene primers to amplify TCRbeta CDR3 regions from genomic DNA. Rearranged TCRbeta segments were sequenced at approximately 20X coverage. The original pipeline was this. Sequencing errors were corrected by clustering, and CDR3s were annotated against IMGT so that V, D and J genes could be assigned. Only productive TCRbeta rearrangements were used in downstream analyses, excluding out-of-frame or stop-codon sequences. Clonality was calculated as one minus the Shannon entropy normalized by the log of the number of unique productive sequences. Fisher's exact test with Benjamini-Hochberg correction, at a threshold of adjusted p below 0.01, was used to find clones that differed between time points or between blood and tumor. Imported from immuneACCESS, the table was reduced by TCRdb to in-frame sequences with V and J called. These copies leave out some clones; in studies compared against another copy, an unresolved V gene accounts for under half, and the cause of the remainder is not known. V, J and clone size are those of that table, while D and trimming were read from the DNA. The sample yields tens of thousands of clones; around 85% were counted once. 16% of the sample belongs to the ten largest clones.

Remarks on this clone: Its antigen is still unknown. Base qualities are not provided; no much larger clone lies one nucleotide away.

This material consisted of PBMCs, taken around atezolizumab (anti-PD-L1) treatment. The receptor's source is a man aged 60 to 69 with urothelial cancer. The V and J genes are TRBV27 and TRBJ1-1, with a weak D call of TRBD1 (5 bases match). The CDR3 is CASSLSTENTEAFF. The base sequence is TGTGCCAGCAGTTTATCGACAGAGAACACTGAAGCTTTCTTT.